The clone carrying this T cell receptor delta chain rates as large. Its cognate antigen is unknown. This entry is derived from a study of gammadelta T cells in human blood. General observations from the study: Polyclonal expansion of innate γδ T cells after birth appeared microbially driven.

TCRdb re-called the RT-PCR reads with CATT. The sample has 1,100 or so delta-chain clones, about 46% seen once; the top ten hold around 20%. With 0 bases clipped from V and 1 base from J, the junction kept 7 bases outside the gene matches. The CDR3 contains 18 residues. Germline CDR1 reads GEAIGNYY; CDR2 reads EKD. Specimen: Vgamma9Vdelta2 gamma-delta T cells from adult blood. The TCR originated in a human donor. The chain couples TRDV2 to TRDJ1, with 13 bases identical to TRDD3. CDR3 protein: CACDTVTGGYAGTDKLIF. CDR3 sequence (DNA): TGTGCCTGTGACACCGTTACTGGGGGATACGCGGGCACCGATAAACTCATCTTT.